This T cell receptor beta chain was documented in a study of patients and donors after allogeneic stem cell transplantation. From the RT-PCR reads, TCRdb called clonotypes with MiXCR, one entry per CDR3 protein. The table shows over 400,000 distinct CDR3 sequences, with approximately 16% occurring only once. CDR3 length: 15 residues. Per the germline V gene, CDR1 is SGHTA and CDR2 is FQGTGA. The V gene end was trimmed by 4 bases and the J gene end by 4 bases; junction bases not matched to a gene: 4. The chain combines TRBV7-3 with TRBJ2-5, with TRBD2 matching 12 bases. The sequence derives from a human donor who was either an allogeneic HSCT recipient or a stem cell or donor lymphocyte infusion donor (not recorded which). It is not recorded whose cells these are; they may come from a transplant donor. The sequencing sample was made of blood, either unsorted or a sorted T cell fraction (not recorded which). CDR3 DNA sequence: TGTGCCAGCAGCTCTAGCGGGGGGGCGGGAGAGACCCAGTACTTC. Translated: CASSSSGGAGETQYF. The entire variable domain, with the rest obtained from reference TRBV7-3 and TRBJ2-5, is as follows: GAGVSQTPSNKVTEKGKYVELRCDPISGHTALYWYRQSLGQGPEFLIYFQGTGAADDSGLPNDRFFAVRPEGSVSTLKIQRTERGDSAVYLCASSSSGGAGETQYFGPGTRLLVL.